The subject of this entry is one T cell receptor beta chain. The CDR3 runs to 12 residues. Germline V gives CDR1 GTSNPN, CDR2 SVGIG (reference sequence). Between the trimmed V and J ends, which lost 0 bases and 8 bases, there was a span of 8 bases. The data are from a study of blood T cell repertoires in COVID-19. As for the study in general: Samples came from the United States, Italy and Spain, spanning acute and convalescent COVID-19. The analysed material was cDNA or gDNA that came from T cells, B-cell-depleted T cells, or PBMCs.

Sequenced by immunoSEQ multiplex PCR; TCRdb stores in-frame clones only, minus some. The sample lists some 130,000 clones, more than 75% occurring once. Seattle-derived patients entered the study during active infection and were followed longitudinally. The sequence came from a man aged 55-75 years with COVID-19, enrolled during active disease. The chain combines TRBV30 with TRBJ2-1; no clear D. The sample consisted of peripheral blood. CDR3 sequence (DNA): TGTGCCTGGAGTGTACGCAGTGATGAGCAGTTCTTC. It codes for CAWSVRSDEQFF.